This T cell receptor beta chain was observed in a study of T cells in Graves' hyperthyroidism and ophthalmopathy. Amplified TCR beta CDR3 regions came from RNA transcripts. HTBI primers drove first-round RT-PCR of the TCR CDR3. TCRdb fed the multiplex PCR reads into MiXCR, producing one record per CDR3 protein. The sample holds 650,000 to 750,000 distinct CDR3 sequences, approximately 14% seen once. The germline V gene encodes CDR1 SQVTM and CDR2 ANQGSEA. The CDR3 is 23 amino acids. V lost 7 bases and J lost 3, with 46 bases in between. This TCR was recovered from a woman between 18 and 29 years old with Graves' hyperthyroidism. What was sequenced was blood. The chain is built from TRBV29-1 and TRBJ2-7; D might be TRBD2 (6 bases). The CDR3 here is CSAAAASKRSLRDSFPPFYEQYF. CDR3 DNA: TGCAGCGCGGCAGCTGCTAGTAAAAGAAGCCTCCGGGACTCTTTCCCACCGTTCTACGAGCAGTACTTC.